This T cell receptor (beta chain) was identified in a study of a mutant IDH1 vaccine in newly diagnosed glioma. Across the study: Investigators started vaccination 4-6 weeks after radiotherapy alone, or with temozolomide cycles. Most had both radiotherapy and temozolomide beforehand; others had only one.

Germline V gene lookup returns CDR1 MNHEY and CDR2 SMNVEV (reference sequence). The CDR3 runs 14 residues. Trimming left V 6 bases short and J 7 bases short, with 18 bases between. Time point indicated: week 23, last vaccination. Doses consisted of 300 ug of mutant IDH1 20-mer peptide each, paired with topical imiquimod. Donor diagnoses consisted of new WHO grade 3 or 4 IDH1-mutant, ATRX-lost astrocytomas. Comment on this clone: Its matching antigen is unknown.

Here immunoSEQ multiplex PCR was the method, and the copy in TCRdb shows in-frame clones only, minus some. The sample includes tens of thousands of clones, 84% of them seen just once. J is TRBJ1-2 and V is TRBV27, with D possibly TRBD1 on 5 matching bases. The sequencing used PBMCs, collected from a glioma patient whose treatment included an IDH1 peptide vaccine. This TCR was recovered from a man younger than 30 with glioma. The CDR3 DNA sequence: TGTGCCAGCAGGTGGGGGTCCGGTTATGGTGGCTACACCTTC. Its translation: CASRWGSGYGGYTF.